These T cell receptor beta chains were read from a single sample in a study of Ad26.COV2.S vaccination and SARS-CoV-2 variants. Sequencing was performed with immunoSEQ multiplex PCR; in TCRdb, only in-frame clones are kept and a portion is missing. The table shows 350,000 to 500,000 clones, with 90% occurring only once. The sample was peripheral blood, taken in a trial of Ad26.COV2.S vaccine versus placebo. The receptors originated from a person between 18 and 59 years old who received the Ad26.COV2.S COVID-19 vaccine or a placebo. Each CDR3 is given with its conserved first and last residue. D genes are given only for firm matches. Size is stated for part of the rows, as once, few or many counts, or as a class when the clone is expanded.

>.|TRBJ2-3|.|TRBV11-1
CASSAHIGTDTQYF
TGTGCCAGCAGCGCGCATATCGGCACAGATACGCAGTATTTT
>.|TRBJ2-3|once|TRBV5-1
CASSFGGLADTQYF
TGCGCCAGCAGCTTTGGGGGCTTGGCAGATACGCAGTATTTT
>TRBD2|TRBJ2-1|.|TRBV10-1
CASSESLAGGGYNEQFF
TGCGCCAGCAGTGAGTCCCTAGCGGGAGGGGGCTACAATGAGCAGTTCTTC
>.|TRBJ2-1|once|TRBV28
CASSFRGYSYNEQFF
TGTGCCAGCAGTTTCCGGGGTTACTCCTACAATGAGCAGTTCTTC
>TRBD1|TRBJ2-3|.|TRBV10-3
CAISVQGASDTQYF
TGTGCCATCAGTGTTCAGGGGGCATCAGATACGCAGTATTTT
>.|TRBJ1-1|.|TRBV11-1
CASSLGQVVDAFF
TGTGCCAGCAGCTTAGGGCAGGTGGTAGACGCTTTCTTT
>.|TRBJ2-2|.|TRBV6-5
CASSYKTYPTGELFF
TGTGCCAGCAGTTACAAGACCTACCCCACCGGGGAGCTGTTTTTT
>.|TRBJ2-5|.|TRBV19
CASSPSQDYQETQYF
TGTGCCAGTAGTCCATCACAGGATTACCAAGAGACCCAGTACTTC
>TRBD2|TRBJ2-3|.|TRBV20-1
CSASLREVADTQYF
TGCAGTGCTAGTTTGCGGGAGGTCGCAGATACGCAGTATTTT
>TRBD1|TRBJ1-5|.|TRBV6-5
CASLGAGGYNQPQHF
TGTGCCAGCCTGGGGGCAGGGGGTTACAATCAGCCCCAGCATTTT
>.|TRBJ2-2|.|TRBV2
CASSWSRTNTGELFF
TGTGCCAGCAGTTGGTCCAGAACGAACACCGGGGAGCTGTTTTTT
>.|TRBJ1-5|.|TRBV2
CASSEIRTPRGNQPQHF
TGTGCCAGCAGTGAAATTAGGACACCACGGGGCAATCAGCCCCAGCATTTT
>.|TRBJ1-1|.|TRBV29-1
CSVAAGGLNTEAFF
TGCAGCGTTGCTGCGGGCGGTTTGAACACTGAAGCTTTCTTT
>.|TRBJ1-2|.|TRBV6-5
CASTPRDRGYGYTF
TGTGCCAGCACCCCCAGGGATCGGGGCTATGGCTACACCTTC
>TRBD1|TRBJ2-7|once|TRBV7-3
CASSLGTGGFHEQYF
TGTGCCAGCAGCCTCGGGACAGGGGGTTTCCACGAGCAGTACTTC
>.|TRBJ2-1|.|TRBV28
CASSSSDFPSLQFF
TGTGCCAGCAGTTCCTCGGACTTTCCCAGCCTTCAGTTCTTC
>.|TRBJ2-3|.|TRBV7-3
CASSLRQTTDTQYF
TGTGCCAGCAGCCTAAGACAGACCACAGATACGCAGTATTTT
>.|TRBJ2-3|few|TRBV18
CASSGTQGNTDTQYF
TGTGCCAGCTCCGGGACCCAGGGAAACACAGATACGCAGTATTTT
>.|TRBJ1-2|.|TRBV27
CASSSQGIGSYGYTF
TGTGCCAGCAGTTCGCAGGGTATAGGATCCTATGGCTACACCTTC
>.|TRBJ2-1|.|TRBV27
CASSQSILAYEQFF
TGTGCCAGCAGTCAATCCATTTTAGCCTATGAGCAGTTCTTC
>.|TRBJ2-1|.|TRBV7-3
CASSRTTGTEQFF
TGTGCCAGCAGCCGCACGACCGGGACAGAGCAGTTCTTC
>.|TRBJ1-5|.|TRBV28
CASSYGSGNQPQHF
TGTGCCAGCAGTTACGGCAGTGGGAATCAGCCCCAGCATTTT